A single sample gave rise to the 27 T cell receptor beta chains below, sequenced in a study of T cells after yellow fever vaccination. One entry per CDR3 protein results from TCRdb running MiXCR on the 5' RACE reads. The repertoire holds 300,000 to 400,000 distinct CDR3 sequences, with about 9.5% as singletons. The material was PBMCs, obtained on the day of the first yellow fever vaccination. The source of these receptors is a man younger than 35 who received the YFV17D yellow fever vaccine.

In its sample, this clonotype was seen a few times. The V gene is TRBV20-1, the J gene TRBJ2-7, with TRBD1 as a possible D gene (5 bases). In germline, CDR1 is DFQATT, CDR2 SNEGSKA (reference sequence). There are 12 residues in the CDR3. Trimming shortened V by 4 bases and J by 2 bases, and 9 bases separated the two germline ends. The CDR3 DNA reads TGCAGTGCTAAGACAGCGACCTACGAGCAGTACTTC. It is translated as CSAKTATYEQYF.

There are many counts of this clonotype. The V call is TRBV20-1, the J call TRBJ2-1, with D perhaps TRBD2 (5 bases). V gave up 6 bases and J gave up 2 bases, with 11 bases separating them. Germline V gene data show CDR1 as DFQATT and CDR2 as SNEGSKA (reference sequence). CDR3 length equals 13 residues. CDR3: CSAGTSPYNEQFF. The DNA for the CDR3 is TGCAGTGCCGGAACTAGTCCCTACAATGAGCAGTTCTTC.

This clonotype came up many times. The chain recombines TRBV27 with TRBJ2-1, with TRBD1 matching over 7 bases. The CDR3 extends over 16 amino acids. Germline V gene lookup returns CDR1 MNHEY and CDR2 SMNVEV (reference sequence). J lost 5 bases, V lost 4 bases, and 11 bases had no gene match. This chain's CDR3 is CASSSFRQGNNNEQFF. The CDR3 DNA follows: TGTGCCAGCAGTTCTTTTCGACAGGGTAATAACAATGAGCAGTTCTTC.

The J gene is TRBJ2-3, the V gene TRBV4-1; either TRBD1 or TRBD2 may fit D (5 bases each). There are 14 residues in the CDR3. Trimming removed 3 bases from V and 4 bases from J, with 11 bases in between. Germline V gene data show CDR1 as MGHRA and CDR2 as YSYEKL. CDR3 residues: CASSHEGIADTQYF. CDR3 nucleotide sequence: TGCGCCAGCAGCCATGAGGGGATCGCAGATACGCAGTATTTT.

The chain recombines TRBV11-2 with TRBJ1-5; no definite D call. CDR1 and CDR2 (germline): SGHAT, FQNNGV. Trimming took 0 bases from V and 0 from J, leaving 6 bases between them. This CDR3 has 15 residues. CDR3 residues: CASSLDDASNQPQHF. As DNA, the CDR3 is TGTGCCAGCAGCTTAGATGATGCTAGCAATCAGCCCCAGCATTTT.

This clonotype was observed a few times. This chain uses TRBV4-1 with TRBJ2-1, with 7 bases matching TRBD2. Germline V CDR1 and CDR2: MGHRA, YSYEKL. After removal of 0 bases from V and 5 bases from J, the junction contained 10 bases not matched to a gene. The length of the CDR3 is 17 residues. CDR3 sequence reads: CASSQDPFSGANNEQFF. The DNA for the CDR3 is TGCGCCAGCAGCCAAGATCCCTTCAGCGGGGCTAACAATGAGCAGTTCTTC.

The V call is TRBV7-9, the J call TRBJ1-6; D gene uncertain. The CDR3 consists of 13 residues. Germline V CDR1 and CDR2: SEHNR, FQNEAQ (reference sequence). The V end was cut by 1 base, the J end by 7 bases, with 5 bases between. In DNA, the CDR3 is TGTGCCAGCAGCTTAGGGACGAATTCACCCCTCCACTTT. Its protein is CASSLGTNSPLHF.

This clonotype was seen only a few times. V usage is TRBV10-3 and J usage is TRBJ1-1; D unclear. Trimming pared 4 bases from V and 3 bases from J, leaving 12 bases between. The CDR3 runs 14 residues. In germline, CDR1 is ENHRY, CDR2 SYGVKD. For the CDR3, the DNA is TGTGCCATCAGTGTTGGCCAGGCAGACACTGAAGCTTTCTTT. Translating it yields CAISVGQADTEAFF.

This clonotype appeared a single time. It may be a read error: a sequence one base away is much more abundant. V usage is TRBV5-1 and J usage is TRBJ2-1, with 7 nucleotides matching TRBD1. This CDR3 spans 14 amino acids. Per the germline V gene, CDR1 is SGHRS and CDR2 is YFSETQ. The DNA for the CDR3 is TGCGCCAGCAGCTTGGGGATAGGGGGCAATGATCAGTTCTTC. This gives the protein CASSLGIGGNDQFF.

The V call is TRBV5-1, the J call TRBJ2-1; a possible D gene is TRBD1 (5 bases). The germline V and J ends were trimmed by 0 bases and 5 bases, with 12 bases remaining between them. Germline values: CDR1 SGHRS, CDR2 YFSETQ. CDR3 length equals 15 residues. The CDR3 DNA sequence: TGCGCCAGCAGCTTGGCCTTGGGGCCCAACAATGAGCAGTTCTTC. Its translation is CASSLALGPNNEQFF.

The rearrangement joins TRBV12-5 to TRBJ2-1; D unresolved. Trimming shortened V by 0 bases and J by 2 bases, and 8 bases separated the two germline ends. This CDR3 is built from 15 residues. The germline CDR1 and CDR2 sequences are LGHNT and FRNRAP. The CDR3 nucleotides are TGTGCTAGTGGTTTGGTACGCGGTCCCTACAATGAGCAGTTCTTC. Translating gives CASGLVRGPYNEQFF.

The gene calls are TRBV5-5 and TRBJ1-1; TRBD1 aligns across 9 bases. Losses at the gene ends were 2 bases for V and 3 bases for J; bases not matched to a gene: 5. The CDR3 contains 15 residues. Germline lookup yields CDR1 SGHKS and CDR2 YYEKEE (reference sequence). The CDR3, as DNA: TGTGCCAGCAGCTTCATGACAGGGGGGGACACTGAAGCTTTCTTT. Translation gives CASSFMTGGDTEAFF.

A note on this clonotype: This could be a read error, since a much larger clone is one nucleotide away. This sequence joins TRBV3-1 and TRBJ2-5; D remains unclear. Germline V lookup: CDR1 LGHDT, CDR2 YNNKEL (reference sequence). The V end was cut by 6 bases, the J end by 0 bases, with 5 bases between. The CDR3 sequence is 12 residues long. CDR3 region: CASRLYQETQYF. Written as DNA, the CDR3 is TGTGCCAGCAGGCTGTACCAAGAGACCCAGTACTTC.

The sample holds many counts of this clonotype. The CDR3 bases are TGTGCCATCGGGACTAGCGGACAAGAGACCCAGTACTTC. Protein sequence: CAIGTSGQETQYF. This chain connects TRBV10-3 to TRBJ2-5, with 11 nucleotides matching TRBD2. Trimming at V came to 8 bases and at J to 2 bases, leaving 1 base not matched to a gene. CDR1 is ENHRY and CDR2 is SYGVKD in the germline V gene. CDR3 length equals 13 residues.

The chain recombines TRBV30 with TRBJ2-4; D unresolved. The CDR3 runs 15 residues. Trimming stripped 5 bases from V and 0 bases from J, with 14 bases between. Germline V gives CDR1 GTSNPN, CDR2 SVGIG (reference sequence). The CDR3 loop reads CAWEGPSIAKNIQYF. In DNA, the CDR3 is TGTGCCTGGGAAGGTCCGTCCATAGCCAAAAACATTCAGTACTTC.

There are a few counts of this clonotype. The chain employs TRBV20-1 and TRBJ1-1; D may be TRBD1 (5 bases). V lost 0 bases and J lost 2, with 28 bases in between. Germline values: CDR1 DFQATT, CDR2 SNEGSKA (reference sequence). This CDR3 region has 20 residues. The CDR3 DNA is TGCAGTGCTAGAGATCAGGGCTTAAGTTCCTGGGGGAGACCTAACACTGAAGCTTTCTTT. The encoded protein is CSARDQGLSSWGRPNTEAFF.

This chain uses TRBV28 with TRBJ2-2; D remains unclear. The length of the CDR3 is 12 residues. Per the germline V gene, CDR1 is MDHEN and CDR2 is SYDVKM. V was cut by 11 bases and J by 1 base, with 8 bases left in between. The CDR3 protein is CAVEGNTGELFF. The DNA for the CDR3 is TGTGCCGTAGAAGGGAACACCGGGGAGCTGTTTTTT. The variable domain in full, with the rest retrieved from reference TRBV28 and TRBJ2-2, is DVKVTQSSRYLVKRTGEKVFLECVQDMDHENMFWYRQDPGLGLRLIYFSYDVKMKEKGDIPEGYSVSREKKERFSLILESASTNQTSMYLCAVEGNTGELFFGEGSRLTVL.

The J gene is TRBJ1-2, the V gene TRBV5-6; D uncertain. Germline lookup yields CDR1 SGHDT and CDR2 YYEEEE. This CDR3 region has 13 residues. The V end was cut by 5 bases, the J end by 4 bases, with 12 bases between. In DNA form, the CDR3 reads TGTGCCAGCAGTATTCCAGGAATCTATGGCTACACCTTC. This translates into CASSIPGIYGYTF.

This clonotype was found many times. The V gene is TRBV6-4, the J gene TRBJ1-6; D is ambiguous. The CDR3 is 14 residues long. The V end was cut by 2 bases, the J end by 8 bases, with 10 bases between. In germline, CDR1 is MRHNA, CDR2 SNTAGT. The CDR3 sequence: CASSDGQLHSPLHF. The CDR3 DNA reads TGTGCCAGCAGTGACGGGCAGCTCCATTCACCCCTCCACTTT.

This clonotype has just a few counts. The chain carries TRBV7-3 and TRBJ2-1; TRBD2 aligns across 10 bases. This CDR3 has 16 residues. With V trimmed by 5 bases and J by 2 bases, 6 bases remained unmatched. From germline, CDR1 is SGHTA and CDR2 FQGTGA. CDR3 DNA: TGTGCCAGCAGCGCCCGGGGACTAGCGCCCTACAATGAGCAGTTCTTC. This codes for CASSARGLAPYNEQFF.

V usage is TRBV7-2 and J usage is TRBJ2-5; TRBD2 might be the D (5 bases). The V and J ends lost 6 bases and 4 bases respectively, with 15 bases between them. The germline V gene encodes CDR1 SGHTA and CDR2 FQGNSA. The CDR3 runs 14 residues. The CDR3 nucleotides read TGTGCCAGCAGAGTAGGGTGGGGAGTAGAGACCCAGTACTTC. Protein product: CASRVGWGVETQYF. Drawing the rest from reference TRBV7-2 and TRBJ2-5, the complete variable domain is GAGVSQSPSNKVTEKGKDVELRCDPISGHTALYWYRQSLGQGLEFLIYFQGNSAPDKSGLPSDRFSAERTGGSVSTLTIQRTQQEDSAVYLCASRVGWGVETQYFGPGTRLLVL.

The J gene is TRBJ2-3, the V gene TRBV6-1, with D possibly being TRBD1 (6 bases). CDR3 length equals 15 residues. Trimming cost V 6 bases and J 6 bases, with 19 bases left between them. Looked up from germline, CDR1 is MNHNS and CDR2 is SASEGT. CDR3 bases: TGTGCCAGCAGCCCCAGGACAGTTAAGTCGGATACGCAGTATTTT. Translated, it gives CASSPRTVKSDTQYF.

This clonotype was picked up a small number of times. The chain carries TRBV7-2 and TRBJ2-3; D not resolved. There are 15 residues in the CDR3. With 5 bases removed from V and 5 bases from J, the gap between germline ends came to 17 bases. Germline CDR1 and CDR2: SGHTA and FQGNSA. The CDR3 spells CASSPIGRSGDTQYF. CDR3 coding DNA: TGTGCCAGCAGCCCGATTGGACGCTCTGGAGATACGCAGTATTTT.

This clonotype was detected a few times. This chain uses TRBV18 with TRBJ2-7; D is perhaps TRBD2 (6 bases). The CDR3 covers 14 residues. CDR1 and CDR2 from the germline V gene are KGHSH and LQKENI. V was pared by 6 bases and J by 5 bases, with 17 bases between. CDR3 amino acids: CASSLGTSLHEQYF. CDR3 DNA: TGTGCCAGCTCGCTCGGGACTTCGCTCCACGAGCAGTACTTC.

The chain joins TRBV12-3 or TRBV12-4 to TRBJ2-1; possible D gene TRBD1, 6 bases. Trimming pared 10 bases from V and 3 bases from J, leaving 13 bases between. The CDR3 is 13 residues long. CDR3 nucleotides: TGTGCCAACTCGCAGGGGAGCTACAATGAGCAGTTCTTC. Its translation is CANSQGSYNEQFF.

The CDR3 is CASRGLGTGRTGELFF. CDR3 in DNA: TGTGCCAGCAGAGGTCTGGGGACAGGGAGGACCGGGGAGCTGTTTTTT. This rearrangement joins TRBV6-1 to TRBJ2-2; 9 nucleotides match TRBD1. CDR3 length equals 16 residues. Germline-derived CDR1 and CDR2 are MNHNS and SASEGT. V dropped 6 bases and J dropped 5; count of bases not matched to a gene: 10.

This clonotype occurred a few times. V is TRBV7-9 and J is TRBJ2-1, with a possible D match to TRBD2 (5 bases). The CDR3 extends over 15 amino acids. Germline V gene lookup returns CDR1 SEHNR and CDR2 FQNEAQ (reference sequence). Trimming pared 4 bases from V and 7 bases from J, leaving 17 bases between. Written as DNA, the CDR3 is TGTGCCAGCAGCTCCCGGGATCGACGAACGAATGAGCAGTTCTTC. Protein: CASSSRDRRTNEQFF. Drawing the rest from reference TRBV7-9 and TRBJ2-1, the complete variable domain is DTGVSQNPRHKITKRGQNVTFRCDPISEHNRLYWYRQTLGQGPEFLTYFQNEAQLEKSRLLSDRFSAERPKGSFSTLEIQRTEQGDSAMYLCASSSRDRRTNEQFFGPGTRLTVL.